These 13 T cell receptor beta chains share one sample of origin, sequenced in a study of blood T cell repertoires in COVID-19. Generated by immunoSEQ multiplex PCR, the TCRdb table keeps only in-frame clones and is missing some. The repertoire holds about 69,000 clones, with roughly 90% as singletons. The sample comprised peripheral blood. The receptors originated from a man younger than 40 with acute or convalescent COVID-19.

The gene calls are TRBV12-3 or TRBV12-4 and TRBJ1-2; D perhaps matches TRBD1 (6 bases). CDR3 length equals 13 residues. The ends were cut back, 2 bases at V and 3 bases at J, with 7 bases in the middle. The CDR3 DNA sequence: TGTGCCAGCAGTTTACGGACAGACTATGGCTACACCTTC. Translation gives CASSLRTDYGYTF.

The gene calls are TRBV19 and TRBJ1-2; D is ambiguous. CDR3 length equals 13 residues. CDR1 and CDR2 from the germline V gene are LNHDA and SQIVND (reference sequence). The V end lost 5 bases, the J end lost 7 bases, and 14 bases lay between the germline ends. This chain's CDR3 is CASSPPPRFGYTF. CDR3 sequence (DNA): TGTGCCAGTAGTCCCCCGCCGAGGTTTGGCTACACCTTC.

This chain links TRBV2 with TRBJ1-5; TRBD1 might be the D (6 bases). CDR1 and CDR2 from the germline V gene are SNHLY and FYNNEI. The CDR3 covers 15 residues. Trimming removed 6 bases at V and 2 bases at J, with 14 bases between. CDR3 residues: CASSGDRWGNQPQHF. The CDR3 nucleotides read TGTGCCAGCAGCGGTGACAGGTGGGGCAATCAGCCCCAGCATTTT.

This sequence joins TRBV3-1 (or the pseudogene TRBV3-2) and TRBJ2-1, with 11 bases lining up with TRBD2. The CDR3 sequence is 16 residues long. In germline, CDR1 is LGHDT, CDR2 YNNKEL (reference sequence). The ends lost 2 bases at V and 4 bases at J; junction bases unmatched: 4. CDR3 amino acids: CASSQRTSGRYNEQFF. The CDR3 coding sequence is TGTGCCAGCAGCCAACGTACTAGCGGGAGATACAATGAGCAGTTCTTC.

V usage is TRBV5-6 and J usage is TRBJ1-4, with TRBD1 identical over 10 bases. The CDR3 is made up of 15 amino acids. The V gene's germline CDR1 is SGHDT and CDR2 YYEEEE. Germline trimming cut 2 bases from V and 8 bases from J; bases unmatched to any gene: 6. CDR3 coding DNA: TGTGCCAGCAGCTTTGGGACAGGGGTACGCGAAAAACTGTTTTTT. Its protein is CASSFGTGVREKLFF.

In this sample, this clone turned up once. The V gene is TRBV5-4, the J gene TRBJ2-1, with TRBD1 identical over 9 bases. CDR1 and CDR2 from the germline V gene are SGHNT and YYREEE (reference sequence). CDR3 length: 17 residues. V shed 4 bases, J shed 9 bases, and the junction held 17 bases outside the gene matches. This chain's CDR3 is CASSPPPGQGSPSEQFF. The CDR3 bases are TGTGCCAGCAGCCCACCCCCGGGACAGGGAAGCCCCAGTGAGCAGTTCTTC.

This chain connects TRBV29-1 to TRBJ1-4; D may be TRBD1 (5 bases). CDR1 SQVTM and CDR2 ANQGSEA come from the germline V gene. The CDR3 loop spans 13 amino acids. The V gene lost 7 bases and the J gene lost 5 bases, with 14 bases spanning the gap. The CDR3 reads CSGRIDRNEKLFF. CDR3 nucleotide sequence: TGCAGCGGACGGATAGACAGAAATGAAAAACTGTTTTTT.

The chain links TRBV27 to TRBJ1-1; D is unclear. The germline V gene has CDR1 MNHEY and CDR2 SMNVEV (reference sequence). Trimming shortened V by 2 bases and J by 4 bases, and 8 bases separated the two germline ends. The CDR3 length is 13 residues. CDR3 DNA: TGTGCCAGCAGTTTAATCCGGGGCACTGAAGCTTTCTTT. This encodes CASSLIRGTEAFF.

This chain joins TRBV10-3 and TRBJ1-1; 7 nucleotides align to TRBD1. The CDR3 totals 15 residues. Germline values: CDR1 ENHRY, CDR2 SYGVKD. Trimming cost V 0 bases and J 5 bases; bases outside gene matches: 6. Here the CDR3 DNA reads TGTGCCATCAGTGAGTCGAGGGACAGAGGGACTGAAGCTTTCTTT. It yields the protein CAISESRDRGTEAFF.

The J gene is TRBJ2-1, the V gene TRBV11-2; D is unresolved. Per the germline V gene, CDR1 is SGHAT and CDR2 is FQNNGV. This CDR3 region has 12 residues. V lost 5 bases and J lost 9, with 11 bases in between. The CDR3 nucleotides are TGTGCCAGCAGCACGAGAGTTCTTGAGCAGTTCTTC. Its translation: CASSTRVLEQFF.

This clone has only one observation. This chain joins TRBV5-8 and TRBJ2-3; D remains unclear. In germline, CDR1 is SGHTS, CDR2 YDEGEE. V gave up 3 bases and J gave up 0 bases, with 11 bases separating them. CDR3 length: 15 residues. The CDR3 region is CASSSNSISTDTQYF. CDR3 coding DNA: TGTGCCAGCAGCTCCAACTCGATAAGCACAGATACGCAGTATTTT. Full variable domain (outside the CDR3, taken from reference TRBV5-8 and TRBJ2-3): EAGVTQSPTHLIKTRGQQATLRCSPISGHTSVYWYQQALGLGLQFLLWYDEGEERNRGNFPPRFSGRQFPNYSSELNVNALELEDSALYLCASSSNSISTDTQYFGPGTRLTVL.

The chain has TRBV19 and TRBJ2-6; a possible D gene is TRBD2 (6 bases). This CDR3 region has 16 residues. Deletions cut 6 bases from V and 0 bases from J, with 12 bases between. Per the germline V gene, CDR1 is LNHDA and CDR2 is SQIVND (reference sequence). The CDR3 DNA reads TGTGCCAGTAGGTCAGCGGGCTTCTCTGGGGCCAACGTCCTGACTTTC. Translating gives CASRSAGFSGANVLTF.

This chain connects TRBV24-1 to TRBJ2-3; 7 bases line up with TRBD2. Trimming took 4 bases from V and 3 from J; bases not matched to a gene: 12. Germline CDR1 is KGHDR and CDR2 is SFDVKD. CDR3 length equals 17 residues. The CDR3 sequence: CATSDGTAGIGTDTQYF. CDR3 sequence (DNA): TGTGCCACCAGTGACGGAACAGCGGGGATTGGAACAGATACGCAGTATTTT.